The 9 T cell receptor beta chains below were found in one sample sequenced in a study of cytomegalovirus exposure and HLA in healthy donors. This table comes from immunoSEQ multiplex PCR, and its TCRdb copy is limited to in-frame clones, with some not included. The sample lists some 240,000 clones, about nine tenths occurring once. The sequenced sample was PBMCs. The receptor set was obtained from a woman between 18 and 30 years old in good health and CMV-seropositive.

This chain links TRBV7-8 with TRBJ2-2; tentative D call: TRBD1 (6 bases). Germline lookup yields CDR1 SGHVS and CDR2 FQNEAQ. V dropped 1 base and J dropped 5 bases, with 14 bases sitting between them. This CDR3 has 16 residues. CDR3 bases: TGTGCCAGCAGCTTAGTAGGGCAGGGGAATACCGGGGAGCTGTTTTTT. Amino acids: CASSLVGQGNTGELFF.

The chain links TRBV2 to TRBJ1-1; 8 nucleotides match TRBD1. Germline assignment: CDR1 SNHLY and CDR2 FYNNEI. The CDR3 has 14 residues. V lost 5 bases to trimming and J lost 5 bases; unmatched junction nucleotides: 7. The DNA of the CDR3 is TGTGCCAGCAGTCCGCGGACAGGGAGGACTGAAGCTTTCTTT. It codes for CASSPRTGRTEAFF.

As concerns this clone: Other DNA sequences within the sample encode an identical CDR3. This rearrangement joins TRBV7-2 to TRBJ2-7; 11 bases line up with TRBD2. The CDR3 runs 16 residues. V lost 0 bases to trimming and J lost 1 base; unmatched junction nucleotides: 2. The germline V gene has CDR1 SGHTA and CDR2 FQGNSA. CDR3 in DNA: TGTGCCAGCAGCTTAGCGGCTAGCGGGAGGTCCTACGAGCAGTACTTC. It yields the protein CASSLAASGRSYEQYF.

This chain uses TRBV27 with TRBJ1-1; the D gene is possibly TRBD1 (6 bases). CDR1 and CDR2 from the germline V gene are MNHEY and SMNVEV (reference sequence). V shed 3 bases and J shed 2 bases, with 10 bases lying between them. The CDR3 totals 14 residues. For the CDR3, the DNA is TGTGCCAGCAGTTTGAAGGGGGAAAACACTGAAGCTTTCTTT. This sequence encodes CASSLKGENTEAFF.

The sample holds a few counts of this clone. The chain recombines TRBV2 with TRBJ1-2, with 9 bases aligning to TRBD1. Germline V lookup: CDR1 SNHLY, CDR2 FYNNEI. The CDR3 consists of 14 residues. Losses at the gene ends were 7 bases for V and 6 bases for J; bases not matched to a gene: 9. The CDR3 sequence: CASKLLRQGDGYTF. CDR3 in DNA: TGTGCCAGCAAATTACTCAGACAGGGGGATGGCTACACCTTC.

This clone was recorded a few times. V usage is TRBV2 and J usage is TRBJ2-3; 12 bases line up with TRBD2. CDR3 size: 15 residues. CDR1 is SNHLY and CDR2 is FYNNEI in the germline V gene. The V gene end was trimmed by 8 bases and the J gene end by 4 bases; junction bases not matched to a gene: 7. CDR3 amino acids: CASLTSGSWADTQYF. Here the CDR3 DNA reads TGTGCCAGCTTGACTAGCGGGAGTTGGGCAGATACGCAGTATTTT.

This clone was recorded a few times. The chain is built from TRBV10-3 and TRBJ2-1; possible D gene TRBD2, 6 bases. The CDR3 sequence is 13 residues long. V lost 3 bases to trimming and J lost 10 bases, with 13 bases between them. Germline V lookup: CDR1 ENHRY, CDR2 SYGVKD. CDR3 region: CAISDGGDDEQFF. CDR3 DNA: TGTGCCATCAGTGACGGGGGAGATGACGAGCAGTTCTTC.

The DNA of the CDR3 is TGTGCCAGCAGCGTGTCCGGGAGGACAGATACGCAGTATTTT. It specifies CASSVSGRTDTQYF. The chain carries TRBV9 and TRBJ2-3; 7 bases map to TRBD2. The CDR3 extends over 14 amino acids. CDR1 and CDR2 from the germline V gene are SGDLS and YYNGEE. The V gene end was trimmed by 2 bases and the J gene end by 3 bases; junction bases not matched to a gene: 3.

The chain recombines TRBV29-1 with TRBJ2-3, with D possibly TRBD2 on 5 matching bases. The V and J ends lost 2 bases and 0 bases respectively, with 12 bases between them. The CDR3 runs 15 residues. CDR1 is SQVTM, CDR2 ANQGSEA, per germline. CDR3: CSVELLGGSTDTQYF. CDR3 nucleotide sequence: TGCAGCGTTGAATTGTTAGGCGGGAGCACAGATACGCAGTATTTT.